Listed below are T cell receptor beta chains from one sample, sequenced in a study of blood T cell repertoires in COVID-19. Clones were sequenced by immunoSEQ multiplex PCR, and TCRdb holds only the in-frame ones, with some missing. Of about 210,000 clones in the sample, roughly four fifths are singletons; the top ten hold around 9%. The source material was PBMCs or T cells enriched from blood (not recorded which). These receptors were taken from a man aged 40-50 years who had recovered from COVID-19. Each CDR3 is given with its conserved first and last residue. Fields, in order: V gene, clone size, J gene, D gene, CDR3 DNA, CDR3 protein. The D gene is left open where the match is weak. Size is omitted from some rows. Given values are once, few, many or a class for expanded clones.

TRBV30	NA	TRBJ2-1	TRBD1	TGTGCCTGGTCATCCGGGACAGGGTTTCTGTCCAATGAGCAGTTCTTC	CAWSSGTGFLSNEQFF
TRBV29-1	NA	TRBJ1-1	NA	TGCAGCGTTTCCTCCAGGGGCCCAAACACTGAAGCTTTCTTT	CSVSSRGPNTEAFF
TRBV9	NA	TRBJ2-7	TRBD1	TGTGCCAGCAGCCCACGACAGGGATTCCTGGGCGAGCAGTACTTC	CASSPRQGFLGEQYF
TRBV9	NA	TRBJ1-3	TRBD1	TGTGCCAGCACCTACAGGGGAGGAAACACCATATATTTT	CASTYRGGNTIYF
TRBV27	NA	TRBJ1-6	NA	TGTGCCAGCAGTTTCAACAGGGAATCCCTCCACTTT	CASSFNRESLHF
TRBV2	NA	TRBJ1-2	NA	TGTGCCAGCATATCACAGGGCTATGGCTACACCTTC	CASISQGYGYTF
TRBV10-1	NA	TRBJ1-2	NA	TGCGCCAGCAGCCCGGGACAAAACTATGGCTACACCTTC	CASSPGQNYGYTF
TRBV19	few	TRBJ1-1	TRBD1	TGTGCCAGTACCGACAGGGGGGGCACTGAAGCTTTCTTT	CASTDRGGTEAFF
TRBV27	NA	TRBJ1-1	NA	TGTGCCAGCAGTTTATCGATGGATAGCAACACTGAAGCTTTCTTT	CASSLSMDSNTEAFF
TRBV6-1	NA	TRBJ1-2	TRBD1	TGTGCCAGCAGTGAAGGACAGGGGATCTACTATGGCTACACCTTC	CASSEGQGIYYGYTF
TRBV2	few	TRBJ2-7	NA	TGTGCCAGCAGTGAACTAGCAGAGTACTTC	CASSELAEYF
TRBV4-2	once	TRBJ1-3	NA	TGTGCCAGCAGCCAATTATATGACAGTGGGTTCTCTGGAAACACCATATATTTT	CASSQLYDSGFSGNTIYF
TRBV9	once	TRBJ1-4	TRBD1	TGTGCCAGCAGCTACAGGGGGACAACAACTAATGAAAAACTGTTTTTT	CASSYRGTTTNEKLFF
TRBV24-1	NA	TRBJ1-2	NA	TGTGCCACCAGTGACGGGTTCGGGGACTATGGCTACACCTTC	CATSDGFGDYGYTF
TRBV6-5	NA	TRBJ2-7	TRBD2	TGTGCCAGTCGACTAGCGCCTTCCTACGAGCAGTACTTC	CASRLAPSYEQYF
TRBV4-1	NA	TRBJ2-5	TRBD2	TGCGCCAGCAGCCAAGATAATCGGGGGGGCTTGTACTTC	CASSQDNRGGLYF
TRBV19	NA	TRBJ1-3	NA	TGTGCCAGTAGTACGGGACTGAGCTCTGGAAACACCATATATTTT	CASSTGLSSGNTIYF
TRBV28	NA	TRBJ1-1	NA	TGTGCCAGCAGCGCGACAGGGAACACTGAAGCTTTCTTT	CASSATGNTEAFF
TRBV7-9	NA	TRBJ2-1	NA	TGTGCCAGCAGCTTAATACAACACAATGAGCAGTTCTTC	CASSLIQHNEQFF
TRBV7-8	NA	TRBJ2-7	TRBD1	TGTGCCAGCAGCTGGGGACAGGGGGAGGGCGAGCAGTACTTC	CASSWGQGEGEQYF
TRBV7-3	NA	TRBJ1-1	TRBD1	TGTGCCAGCAGCCTATCCGATCCGAGACAGGGGAACACTGAAGCTTTCTTT	CASSLSDPRQGNTEAFF
TRBV18	NA	TRBJ1-2	NA	TGTGCCAGCTCTCCCGACAGGAACTATGGCTACACCTTC	CASSPDRNYGYTF
TRBV20-1	NA	TRBJ2-5	NA	TGCAGTGCTAGTATGGGGGCGACCGTCAAGGAGACCCAGTACTTC	CSASMGATVKETQYF
TRBV12-3/TRBV12-4	once	TRBJ1-2	NA	TGTGCCAGCAGTCTGGACAGAAACTATGGCTACACCTTC	CASSLDRNYGYTF
TRBV5-5	NA	TRBJ2-7	TRBD2	TGTGCCAGCAGCTATAGAACTAGCGGGGGGATAACCTACGAGCAGTACTTC	CASSYRTSGGITYEQYF
TRBV18	NA	TRBJ1-1	TRBD1	TGTGCCAGCTCATCGGGACAGCACACTGAAGCTTTCTTT	CASSSGQHTEAFF
TRBV6-5	few	TRBJ2-7	NA	TGTGCCAGCCGGACAGCCTCCTACGAGCAGTACTTC	CASRTASYEQYF
TRBV5-1	NA	TRBJ2-5	NA	TGCGCCAGCAGCTTATGGTCGGGAACCCAAGAGACCCAGTACTTC	CASSLWSGTQETQYF
TRBV7-9	NA	TRBJ2-5	NA	TGTGCCAGCAGCGCTGACACCCACCAAGAGACCCAGTACTTC	CASSADTHQETQYF
TRBV3-1/TRBV3-2	NA	TRBJ2-5	NA	TGTGCCAGCAGCCAAGATATGTCCCCCAGCGTCCGGGGGACCCAGTACTTC	CASSQDMSPSVRGTQYF
TRBV19	NA	TRBJ2-5	NA	TGTGCCAGTAGTATAGTAGGCACCAGGGGAGAGACCCAGTACTTC	CASSIVGTRGETQYF
TRBV30	NA	TRBJ1-6	NA	TGTGCCTGGAGTCCACAGGGACAAAATTCACCCCTCCACTTT	CAWSPQGQNSPLHF
TRBV29-1	few	TRBJ1-2	TRBD1	TGCAGCGTAACCACGGGACAGGGAGAGGGCTACACCTTC	CSVTTGQGEGYTF